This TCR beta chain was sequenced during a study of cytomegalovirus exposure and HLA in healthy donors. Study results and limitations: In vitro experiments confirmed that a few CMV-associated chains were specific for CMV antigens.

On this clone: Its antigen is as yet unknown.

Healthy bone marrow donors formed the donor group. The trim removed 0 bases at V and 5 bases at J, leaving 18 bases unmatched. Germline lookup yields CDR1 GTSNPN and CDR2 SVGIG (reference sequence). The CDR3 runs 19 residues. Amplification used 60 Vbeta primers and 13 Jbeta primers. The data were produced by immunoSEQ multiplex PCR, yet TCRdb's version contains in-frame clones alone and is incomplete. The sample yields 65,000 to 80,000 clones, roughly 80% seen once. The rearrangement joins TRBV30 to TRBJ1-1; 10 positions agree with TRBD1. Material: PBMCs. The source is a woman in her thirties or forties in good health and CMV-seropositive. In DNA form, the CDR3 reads TGTGCCTGGAGTGTCGTGGGGCCCTCGGGACAGGGGACTGGGACTGAAGCTTTCTTT. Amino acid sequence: CAWSVVGPSGQGTGTEAFF.